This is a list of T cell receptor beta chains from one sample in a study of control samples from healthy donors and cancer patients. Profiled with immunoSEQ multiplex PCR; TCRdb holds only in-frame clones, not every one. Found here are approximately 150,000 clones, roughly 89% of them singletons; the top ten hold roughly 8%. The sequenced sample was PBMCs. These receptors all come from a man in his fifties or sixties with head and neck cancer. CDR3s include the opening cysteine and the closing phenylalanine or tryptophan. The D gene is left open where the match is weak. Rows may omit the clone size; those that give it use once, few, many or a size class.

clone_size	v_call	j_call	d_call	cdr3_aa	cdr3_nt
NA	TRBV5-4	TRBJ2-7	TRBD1	CASSPTGDEQYF	TGTGCCAGCAGCCCGACAGGGGACGAGCAGTACTTC
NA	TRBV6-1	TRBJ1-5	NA	CASSEEGSNQPQHF	TGTGCCAGCAGTGAGGAGGGAAGCAATCAGCCCCAGCATTTT
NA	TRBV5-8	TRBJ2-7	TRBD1	CASRTRDRSSYEQYF	TGTGCCAGCAGAACGCGGGACAGGAGCTCCTACGAGCAGTACTTC
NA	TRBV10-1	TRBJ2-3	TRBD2	CASSGRARLATDTQYF	TGCGCCAGCAGTGGACGAGCCCGACTAGCCACAGATACGCAGTATTTT
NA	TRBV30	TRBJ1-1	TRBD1	CAWGQGVGAFF	TGTGCCTGGGGACAGGGGGTCGGAGCTTTCTTT
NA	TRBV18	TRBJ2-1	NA	CASSMGTGNEQFF	TGTGCCAGCTCAATGGGGACGGGCAATGAGCAGTTCTTC
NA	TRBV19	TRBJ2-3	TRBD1	CASTPAGQGGRDTQYF	TGTGCCAGTACTCCCGCGGGACAGGGCGGGAGAGATACGCAGTATTTT
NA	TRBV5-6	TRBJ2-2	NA	CASSLSSGHYTGELFF	TGTGCCAGCAGCTTGTCGAGCGGGCATTACACCGGGGAGCTGTTTTTT
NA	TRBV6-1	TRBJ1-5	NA	CASSEKGGSQPQHF	TGTGCCAGCAGTGAAAAAGGCGGAAGTCAGCCCCAGCATTTT
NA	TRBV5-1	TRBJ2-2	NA	CASSWGPAAAGELFF	TGCGCCAGCAGCTGGGGGCCTGCGGCAGCCGGGGAGCTGTTTTTT
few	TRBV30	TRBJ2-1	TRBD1	CAWRIPGQGRNEQFF	TGTGCCTGGAGGATCCCGGGACAGGGGAGGAATGAGCAGTTCTTC
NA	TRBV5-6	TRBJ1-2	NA	CASRGVYTNYGYTF	TGTGCCAGCAGAGGTGTTTATACTAACTATGGCTACACCTTC
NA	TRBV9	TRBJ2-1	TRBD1	CASSVGRGPYSYNEQFF	TGTGCCAGCAGCGTCGGAAGGGGGCCGTACTCTTACAATGAGCAGTTCTTC
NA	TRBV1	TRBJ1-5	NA	CTSSQDVSNQPQHF	TGCACCAGCAGCCAAGATGTCAGCAATCAGCCCCAGCATTTT
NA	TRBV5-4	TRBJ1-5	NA	CASSFGGRGSNQPQHF	TGTGCCAGCAGCTTTGGAGGGCGCGGGAGCAATCAGCCCCAGCATTTT
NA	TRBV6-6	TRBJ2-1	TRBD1	CASSKPGQGAGNEQFF	TGTGCCAGCAGCAAACCGGGACAGGGGGCAGGTAATGAGCAGTTCTTC
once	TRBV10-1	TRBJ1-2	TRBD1	CASSERRDRGDALGGYTF	TGCGCCAGCAGTGAAAGGAGGGACAGGGGGGACGCGTTGGGTGGCTACACCTTC
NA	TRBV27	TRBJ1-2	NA	CASSLSPLDYGYTF	TGTGCCAGCAGTTTATCCCCCCTGGATTATGGCTACACCTTC
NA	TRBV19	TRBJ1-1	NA	CASNPLGRGREAFF	TGTGCCAGTAATCCTCTGGGAAGGGGACGAGAAGCTTTCTTT
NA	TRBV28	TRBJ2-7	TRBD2	CASSLGTSGVSYEQYF	TGTGCCAGCAGTTTAGGGACTAGCGGGGTCTCCTACGAGCAGTACTTC
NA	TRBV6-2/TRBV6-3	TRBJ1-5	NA	CASSYGAGNQPQHF	TGTGCCAGCAGTTACGGGGCGGGCAATCAGCCCCAGCATTTT
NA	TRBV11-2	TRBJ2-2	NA	CASSLEWGNTGELFF	TGTGCCAGCAGCTTAGAGTGGGGGAACACCGGGGAGCTGTTTTTT
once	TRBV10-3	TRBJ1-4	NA	CAISESQGWNEKLFF	TGTGCCATCAGTGAGTCTCAGGGGTGGAATGAAAAACTGTTTTTT
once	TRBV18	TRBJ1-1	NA	CASSPSQGGNTEAFF	TGTGCCAGCTCACCGAGCCAAGGGGGGAACACTGAAGCTTTCTTT
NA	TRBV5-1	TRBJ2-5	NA	CASSLTGRHRETQYF	TGCGCCAGCAGCTTAACCGGGAGACACCGAGAGACCCAGTACTTC
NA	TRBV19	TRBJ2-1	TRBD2	CASSNVLAGGGEQFF	TGTGCCAGTAGTAATGTCCTAGCGGGAGGCGGTGAGCAGTTCTTC
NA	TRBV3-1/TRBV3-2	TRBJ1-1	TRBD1	CASSWAQGAGGTEAFF	TGTGCCAGCAGCTGGGCACAGGGGGCGGGAGGCACTGAAGCTTTCTTT
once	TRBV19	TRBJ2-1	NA	CASRLRDNTYNEQFF	TGTGCCAGTAGGCTCCGGGACAACACCTACAATGAGCAGTTCTTC
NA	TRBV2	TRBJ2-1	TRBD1	CASRLGQGLINEQFF	TGTGCCAGCAGATTGGGACAGGGACTCATAAATGAGCAGTTCTTC
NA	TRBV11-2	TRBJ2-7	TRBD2	CASSLSGRTYEQYF	TGTGCCAGCAGCTTATCCGGGAGGACTTACGAGCAGTACTTC
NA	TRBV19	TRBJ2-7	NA	CASSYGLGPTYEQHF	TGTGCCAGTAGTTATGGATTAGGACCCACCTACGAGCAGCACTTC
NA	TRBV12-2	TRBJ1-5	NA	CASRLVGQELNQPQHF	TGTGCAAGTCGCTTAGTGGGACAGGAACTTAATCAGCCCCAGCATTTT
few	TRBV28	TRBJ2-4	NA	CASSGEVWGIQYF	TGTGCCAGCAGTGGGGAGGTGTGGGGTATTCAGTACTTC
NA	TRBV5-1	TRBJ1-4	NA	CASSSGRTDNEKLFF	TGCGCCAGCAGCTCCGGGCGGACAGACAATGAAAAACTGTTTTTT
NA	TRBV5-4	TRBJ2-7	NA	CASSLAAGTLRGEQYF	TGTGCCAGCTCCCTCGCCGCCGGGACACTCCGGGGAGAGCAGTACTTC